The entry that follows covers one TCR beta chain sequence. Constant-segment primers served in 5'RACE that generated TCR alpha and TCR beta cDNA libraries bearing sample barcodes and UMIs. TCRdb passed the 5' RACE reads through MiXCR, listing each CDR3 protein once. The repertoire includes a few hundred thousand distinct CDR3 sequences, roughly 20% of them detected once, and about 8.2% sits in the top ten. The record originates from a study of T-cell memory formation after mild COVID-19. This CDR3 has 19 amino acids. V lost 1 base, J lost 0 bases, and 21 bases lay in between. Germline V lookup: CDR1 MNHNS, CDR2 SASEGT.

The sequence came from an adult woman who had mild COVID-19 (a few samples of this study predate the infection). Cell type and time point are not known. Sequenced: PBMCs or a T cell subset sorted from them (not recorded which). V gene TRBV6-1 combines with J gene TRBJ1-2; no clear D gene. CDR3 region: CASSEDIRLLSPANYGYTF. The CDR3 region has the DNA TGTGCCAGCAGTGAAGATATTCGGCTACTTAGCCCCGCTAACTATGGCTACACCTTC.